The next 27 T cell receptor beta chains were all read from a single sample in a study of Graves' ophthalmopathy and Graves' hyperthyroidism. The authors amplified TCR beta CDR3 regions from RNA transcripts. RT-PCR with HTBI primers came first, then second-round multiplex PCR. TCRdb itself ran the multiplex PCR reads through MiXCR, one entry per CDR3 protein. The sample includes roughly 700,000 distinct CDR3 sequences, 40% seen only once; the top ten take 44%. Sequenced: peripheral blood. These receptors came from an adult man with Graves' ophthalmopathy.

The chain joins TRBV15 to TRBJ2-3; no definite D call. Deletions cut 4 bases from V and 4 bases from J, with 15 bases between. The V gene's germline CDR1 is LNHNV and CDR2 YYDKDF (reference sequence). The CDR3 is 15 amino acids. The CDR3 region is CATSNGHSLSDTQYF. The CDR3 nucleotides read TGTGCCACCAGCAACGGCCATAGCCTCTCAGATACGCAGTATTTT.

The table lists this clonotype with a few counts. The rearrangement joins TRBV7-6 to TRBJ2-5; D may match TRBD1 or TRBD2 (5 bases each). Germline V gene sequence: CDR1 SGHVS, CDR2 FNYEAQ. The ends were cut back, 1 base at V and 5 bases at J, with 11 bases in the middle. The CDR3 covers 14 residues. This CDR3 reads CASSLEQGVETQYF. CDR3 nucleotide sequence: TGTGCCAGCAGCTTAGAGCAGGGAGTGGAGACCCAGTACTTC.

This clonotype was detected a few times. The rearrangement uses TRBV7-9 and TRBJ1-1; 8 bases line up with TRBD1. The J segment lost 4 bases and the V segment lost 3 bases, leaving 4 bases of the junction unmatched. Germline loops: CDR1 SEHNR, CDR2 FQNEAQ (reference sequence). The CDR3 runs to 14 residues. In DNA form, the CDR3 reads TGTGCCAGCAGCTTTTCAGACAGGGGCACTGAAGCTTTCTTT. Amino acid sequence: CASSFSDRGTEAFF. Full variable domain (remainder filled in from reference TRBV7-9 and TRBJ1-1): DTGVSQNPRHKITKRGQNVTFRCDPISEHNRLYWYRQTLGQGPEFLTYFQNEAQLEKSRLLSDRFSAERPKGSFSTLEIQRTEQGDSAMYLCASSFSDRGTEAFFGQGTRLTVV.

This sequence joins TRBV20-1 and TRBJ1-6, with TRBD1 matching 12 bases. The CDR3 length is 15 residues. CDR1 and CDR2 from the germline V gene are DFQATT and SNEGSKA (reference sequence). The V and J ends lost 6 bases and 9 bases, in that order; junction bases with no gene match: 9. The CDR3 sequence is CSAPPPGQGASPLHF. In DNA, the CDR3 is TGCAGTGCCCCGCCCCCGGGACAGGGGGCTTCACCCCTCCACTTT.

V gene TRBV6-1 combines with J gene TRBJ1-3; 7 bases are a match to TRBD1. The germline V gene encodes CDR1 MNHNS and CDR2 SASEGT. V dropped 2 bases and J dropped 4; count of bases not matched to a gene: 8. CDR3 length equals 16 residues. The DNA for the CDR3 is TGTGCCAGCAGTGAACGAGCCGGGACAGCAGGAAACACCATATATTTT. It translates to CASSERAGTAGNTIYF.

A few counts support this clonotype. The chain combines TRBV9 with TRBJ2-5; tentative D call: TRBD2 (5 bases). Germline-derived CDR1 and CDR2 are SGDLS and YYNGEE. The CDR3 runs to 15 residues. V was pared by 4 bases and J by 7 bases, with 20 bases between. CDR3 DNA: TGTGCCAGCAGCCAAGATATTTCGGACTCAAGGACCCAGTACTTC. It translates to CASSQDISDSRTQYF.

This clonotype was recorded at least ten times. The rearrangement links TRBV29-1 to TRBJ2-2; D is ambiguous. V dropped 6 bases and J dropped 0 bases, with 8 bases sitting between them. Germline V gene lookup returns CDR1 SQVTM and CDR2 ANQGSEA. This CDR3 is 13 amino acids long. The CDR3 sequence: CSVQHANTGELFF. CDR3 nucleotide sequence: TGCAGCGTCCAACATGCGAACACCGGGGAGCTGTTTTTT.

This clonotype was detected only a few times. A junction end diverges from the germline sequence, so it may reflect a read error. The chain couples TRBV10-3 to TRBJ2-2, with 8 bases aligning to TRBD2. The CDR3 runs to 15 residues. The germline V gene has CDR1 ENHRY and CDR2 SYGVKD. The chain's CDR3 is CASSPTSSGTGELFF. The CDR3 bases are TGTGCCAGCAGTCCAACTTCTAGCGGGACCGGGGAGCTGTTTTTT.

This clonotype was observed a handful of times. This chain connects TRBV6-6 to TRBJ1-2, with a weak D call TRBD1 (5 bases). This CDR3 contains 13 residues. Germline V lookup: CDR1 MNHNY, CDR2 SVGAGI (reference sequence). Trimming stripped 8 bases from V and 8 bases from J, with 18 bases between. Here the CDR3 DNA reads TGTGCCAGCTACATTCCCGGGGGAGGGGGCTACACCTTC. Its translation is CASYIPGGGGYTF.

This clonotype was observed at least ten times. The rearrangement uses TRBV29-1 and TRBJ1-1; D not resolved. The CDR3 spans 12 residues. Per germline, CDR1 SQVTM and CDR2 ANQGSEA. V was shortened by 6 bases and J by 2 bases, with 10 bases between the two germline ends. CDR3 DNA sequence: TGCAGCGTCCTAAGAAAAAACACTGAAGCTTTCTTT. This codes for CSVLRKNTEAFF.

This clonotype was observed at least ten times. The chain uses TRBV12-3 or TRBV12-4 and TRBJ2-6, with a possible D match to TRBD2 (6 bases). CDR3 length: 17 amino acids. V was shortened by 5 bases and J by 0 bases, with 14 bases between the two germline ends. The CDR3 DNA follows: TGTGCCAGCAGTCCTGGACGGGGGAGCTCTGGGGCCAACGTCCTGACTTTC. This codes for CASSPGRGSSGANVLTF.

The chain uses TRBV2 and TRBJ1-1; the match to TRBD1 covers 9 bases. The CDR3 has 14 residues. V shed 6 bases and J 1 base; nucleotides not matched to a gene: 3. Per germline, CDR1 SNHLY and CDR2 FYNNEI. The CDR3 nucleotides are TGTGCCAGCAGGGGGACAGGGAAGAACACTGAAGCTTTCTTT. Translation: CASRGTGKNTEAFF.

The chain combines TRBV2 with TRBJ1-3, with a weak D call TRBD1 (5 bases). The CDR3 length is 13 residues. The germline V and J ends were trimmed by 7 bases and 4 bases, with 11 bases remaining between them. The germline V gene encodes CDR1 SNHLY and CDR2 FYNNEI. CDR3 sequence: CASKTGDGNTIYF. The CDR3 DNA follows: TGTGCCAGCAAAACGGGGGACGGAAACACCATATATTTT.

This clonotype was seen a few times. The V gene is TRBV4-3, the J gene TRBJ2-7, with D perhaps TRBD2 (5 bases). Germline V gene sequence: CDR1 LGHNA, CDR2 YSLEER. Trimming left V 0 bases short and J 4 bases short, with 13 bases between. The CDR3 is 15 amino acids. The CDR3 sequence is CASSQEYSDLYEQYF. In DNA form, the CDR3 reads TGCGCCAGCAGCCAAGAGTATTCGGACTTATACGAGCAGTACTTC.

CDR3 DNA: TGTGCCAGCAGCTTACGGAACTCCTACGAGCAGTACTTC. This gives the protein CASSLRNSYEQYF. The rearrangement joins TRBV13 to TRBJ2-7; D ambiguous. Trimming pared 2 bases from V and 0 bases from J, leaving 5 bases between. The CDR3 totals 13 residues. Germline values: CDR1 PRHDT, CDR2 FYEKMQ (reference sequence).

This clonotype has a handful of counts. The CDR3 here is CASLGSGGTEAFF. CDR3 sequence (DNA): TGTGCCAGTTTGGGATCAGGGGGCACTGAAGCTTTCTTT. The chain joins TRBV4-2 to TRBJ1-1; 7 nucleotides match TRBD1. CDR1 and CDR2 (germline): LGHNA, YNFKEQ. V shed 9 bases and J 4 bases; nucleotides not matched to a gene: 8. This CDR3 region has 13 residues.

This clonotype was observed many times. J is TRBJ1-2 and V is TRBV10-1; 8 bases are shared with TRBD1. The CDR3 totals 16 residues. V lost 8 bases, J lost 0 bases, and 11 bases stayed unmatched. Germline lookup yields CDR1 WNHNN and CDR2 SYGVQD (reference sequence). CDR3 DNA sequence: TGCGCCAGCTGGACAGGGAAATTTACCCCTAACTATGGCTACACCTTC. Translated: CASWTGKFTPNYGYTF.

This rearrangement joins TRBV2 to TRBJ1-6; 7 bases map to TRBD1. Germline loops: CDR1 SNHLY, CDR2 FYNNEI. The CDR3 spans 15 residues. V shed 6 bases, J shed 7 bases, and the junction held 9 bases outside the gene matches. The chain's CDR3 is CASSPRPGQNSPLHF. DNA of the CDR3: TGTGCCAGCAGCCCGCGGCCGGGACAGAATTCACCCCTCCACTTT.

This clonotype was counted ten times or more. The V and J genes are TRBV7-9 and TRBJ1-2; tentatively, D is TRBD1 (5 bases). The ends were cut back, 5 bases at V and 0 bases at J, with 10 bases in the middle. In germline, CDR1 is SEHNR, CDR2 FQNEAQ (reference sequence). The CDR3 is made up of 14 amino acids. DNA of the CDR3: TGTGCCAGCAGCCAGACAGTCACTAACTATGGCTACACCTTC. The encoded protein is CASSQTVTNYGYTF.

The table lists this clonotype with many counts. This chain joins TRBV20-1 and TRBJ1-4; D is unclear. The CDR3 has 12 amino acids. Germline V gene data show CDR1 as DFQATT and CDR2 as SNEGSKA (reference sequence). Trimming took off 3 bases at V and 7 bases at J, with 9 bases between the two ends. CDR3 sequence (DNA): TGCAGTGCTAGGGGTGGCGGTGAAAAACTGTTTTTT. Translation: CSARGGGEKLFF.

Ten or more counts support this clonotype. The chain links TRBV19 to TRBJ1-5; D remains ambiguous. Trimming stripped 3 bases from V and 2 bases from J, with 5 bases between. The CDR3 consists of 13 residues. Germline V gene sequence: CDR1 LNHDA, CDR2 SQIVND (reference sequence). CDR3 nucleotides: TGTGCCAGTAGTATCTCGCGCAATCAGCCCCAGCATTTT. This encodes CASSISRNQPQHF.

The chain is built from TRBV30 and TRBJ1-2; tentatively, D is TRBD1 (5 bases). CDR1 and CDR2 (germline): GTSNPN, SVGIG (reference sequence). The CDR3 consists of 12 residues. The V end was cut by 6 bases, the J end by 0 bases, with 8 bases between. Here the CDR3 reads CACHRPNYGYTF. The CDR3 nucleotides read TGTGCCTGTCACAGGCCTAACTATGGCTACACCTTC.

The rearrangement uses TRBV7-2 and TRBJ1-2, with 7 bases aligning to TRBD1. The germline CDR1 and CDR2 sequences are SGHTA and FQGNSA. J gave up 3 bases and V 4 bases, and 8 bases lay outside the gene matches. The CDR3 length is 15 residues. CDR3 in amino acids: CASSYQSTGYYGYTF. The CDR3 DNA sequence: TGTGCCAGCAGCTACCAATCGACAGGGTACTATGGCTACACCTTC.

This clonotype was recorded many times. This chain connects TRBV19 to TRBJ1-4, with TRBD1 matching 7 bases. Germline V CDR1 and CDR2: LNHDA, SQIVND (reference sequence). This CDR3 contains 13 residues. The V and J ends lost 5 bases and 10 bases, in that order; junction bases with no gene match: 7. The CDR3: CASSVDRVGKLFF. The CDR3 bases are TGTGCCAGTAGTGTCGACAGGGTTGGAAAACTGTTTTTT.

CDR3: CASSTSGHGANVLTF. CDR3 sequence (DNA): TGTGCCAGTAGTACATCAGGGCACGGGGCCAACGTCCTGACTTTC. The chain joins TRBV19 to TRBJ2-6; D is possibly TRBD1 (5 bases). Germline CDR1 LNHDA, CDR2 SQIVND (reference sequence). CDR3 length: 15 residues. V was clipped by 4 bases and J by 4 bases, with 11 bases between them.

This clonotype showed up just once. J is TRBJ2-3 and V is TRBV19; 9 bases align to TRBD2. Germline CDR1 LNHDA, CDR2 SQIVND (reference sequence). The CDR3 sequence is 15 residues long. The V segment lost 8 bases and the J segment 1 base; nucleotides outside the gene matches: 7. Here the CDR3 reads CASRRRGGGTDTQYF. The CDR3, as DNA: TGTGCCAGTCGACGGCGGGGGGGCGGCACAGATACGCAGTATTTT. Variable domain in full (rest from reference TRBV19 and TRBJ2-3): DGGITQSPKYLFRKEGQNVTLSCEQNLNHDAMYWYRQDPGQGLRLIYYSQIVNDFQKGDIAEGYSVSREKKESFPLTVTSAQKNPTAFYLCASRRRGGGTDTQYFGPGTRLTVL.

The chain joins TRBV2 to TRBJ2-7; D possibly corresponds to TRBD1 (6 bases). The germline gives CDR1 SNHLY, CDR2 FYNNEI. V lost 5 bases, J lost 2 bases, and 13 bases lay in between. The CDR3 totals 14 residues. DNA for the CDR3: TGTGCCAGCAGTTACTTGGGACACCCCTACGAGCAGTACTTC. It specifies CASSYLGHPYEQYF.